The 3 T cell receptor beta chains in this list originate from one sample, sequenced in a study of T cell repertoires in cytomegalovirus infection. No antigen has been assigned to these receptors. TCRdb fed the reads into MiXCR, producing one record per CDR3 protein. The sample yields 830,000 or so distinct CDR3 sequences, approximately 32% seen once. Sequences were derived from cultured CD8+ T cells from PBMCs, sampled from culture after CMV antigen stimulation. The source is a human donor in good health (CMV status not recorded). Some clones in this sample may be carry-over from other donors' samples.

The V gene is TRBV14, the J gene TRBJ2-5; tentatively, D is TRBD1 (5 bases). This CDR3 contains 15 residues. Germline V gene sequence: CDR1 SGHDN, CDR2 FVKESK. V was clipped by 0 bases and J by 14 bases, with 22 bases between them. CDR3 sequence: CASSQETVLDRNVYF. The CDR3 DNA is TGTGCCAGCAGCCAAGAGACAGTGCTAGACCGTAATGTATACTTC.

The genes are TRBV5-6 and TRBJ2-3; 8 bases align to TRBD1. Trimming removed 3 bases from V and 0 bases from J; junction bases left unmatched: 6. Germline CDR1 reads SGHDT; CDR2 reads YYEEEE. The CDR3 runs 16 residues. The CDR3 reads CASSSSGTGSTDTQYF. Written as DNA, the CDR3 is TGTGCCAGCAGCTCATCCGGGACAGGAAGCACAGATACGCAGTATTTT. Drawing the rest from reference TRBV5-6 and TRBJ2-3, the complete variable domain is DAGVTQSPTHLIKTRGQQVTLRCSPKSGHDTVSWYQQALGQGPQFIFQYYEEEERQRGNFPDRFSGHQFPNYSSELNVNALLLGDSALYLCASSSSGTGSTDTQYFGPGTRLTVL.

The V gene is TRBV4-1, the J gene TRBJ2-7; D is unclear. This CDR3 has 14 amino acids. Germline-derived CDR1 and CDR2 are MGHRA and YSYEKL. V was shortened by 0 bases and J by 1 base, with 7 bases between the two germline ends. DNA of the CDR3: TGCGCCAGCAGCCAAGATCTAGGATCCTACGAGCAGTACGTC. Translation gives CASSQDLGSYEQYV.